This TCR beta chain was obtained from a study of blood T cell repertoires in COVID-19. Study at large: Acute-phase and convalescent COVID-19 samples originated in the United States, Italy and Spain. PBMCs, B-cell-depleted T cells, or T cells were the source of the cDNA or gDNA that made up the material.

In germline, CDR1 is MNHEY, CDR2 SVGAGI. V lost 5 bases to trimming and J lost 4 bases, with 9 bases between them. The CDR3 covers 12 residues. As processed by the authors: Amplifying reference gene primers gave estimates of nucleated cell counts. Libraries were prepared by immunoSEQ multiplex PCR; TCRdb keeps only in-frame clonotypes and omits some of them. V, J and clone size were drawn from that table, and D and trimming were deduced from the DNA. The sample includes 150,000 or so clones, roughly nine tenths of them seen just once. This sequence was found in a woman in her 70s with acute or convalescent COVID-19. The specimen sequenced was peripheral blood. The rearrangement links TRBV6-5 to TRBJ2-7; possible D gene TRBD1, 5 bases. CDR3 protein: CASSRTPYEQYF. The CDR3 nucleotides are TGTGCCAGCAGTCGGACACCATACGAGCAGTACTTC.